The rows below give T cell receptor beta chains drawn from one sample of a study of cytomegalovirus exposure and HLA in healthy donors. This table comes from immunoSEQ multiplex PCR, and its TCRdb copy is limited to in-frame clones, with some not included. The sample includes fewer than 250,000 clones, roughly four fifths of them seen just once. The sample taken for sequencing was PBMCs. These receptors all stem from a man younger than 30 in good health and CMV-seronegative. CDR3s include the opening cysteine and the closing phenylalanine or tryptophan. Each record gives: J gene, V gene, D gene, clone size, CDR3 DNA, CDR3 protein. D genes are given only for firm matches. Not all rows give a size; the values are once, few, many and, for expanded clones, a class.

J gene: TRBJ2-7; V gene: TRBV5-1; D gene: -; clone size: few; CDR3 DNA: TGCGCCAGCAGACCCCCCGAGGGTAGCTCCTACGAGCAGTACTTC; CDR3 protein: CASRPPEGSSYEQYF
J gene: TRBJ2-5; V gene: TRBV5-1; D gene: TRBD2; clone size: -; CDR3 DNA: TGCGCCAGCAGCTTGGCCGGGACTAGCGGGGGAGGAGAGACCCAGTACTTC; CDR3 protein: CASSLAGTSGGGETQYF
J gene: TRBJ2-7; V gene: TRBV11-2; D gene: -; clone size: -; CDR3 DNA: TGTGCCAGCAGCTTAGTGTACAGGGTACCCTACGAGCAGTACTTC; CDR3 protein: CASSLVYRVPYEQYF
J gene: TRBJ2-1; V gene: TRBV5-6; D gene: TRBD2; clone size: few; CDR3 DNA: TGTGCCAGCAGCTCTAGCGGCAATGAGCAGTTCTTC; CDR3 protein: CASSSSGNEQFF
J gene: TRBJ1-4; V gene: TRBV10-3; D gene: TRBD1; clone size: -; CDR3 DNA: TGTGCCATCAGTGAGTCGAACAGGGGGCTAGCTAATGAAAAACTGTTTTTT; CDR3 protein: CAISESNRGLANEKLFF
J gene: TRBJ2-1; V gene: TRBV7-2; D gene: TRBD2; clone size: -; CDR3 DNA: TGTGCCAGCAGCACTCAGGGGACTAGCGGGTATAATGAGCAGTTCTTC; CDR3 protein: CASSTQGTSGYNEQFF
J gene: TRBJ2-2; V gene: TRBV7-3; D gene: TRBD2; clone size: -; CDR3 DNA: TGTGCCAGCAGCGGAGCGGGAGGGTTAGGAGTCGGGGAGCTGTTTTTT; CDR3 protein: CASSGAGGLGVGELFF
J gene: TRBJ2-7; V gene: TRBV4-3; D gene: TRBD1; clone size: -; CDR3 DNA: TGCGCCAGCAGCCAAGGCCCCGGACAGGGGACCGTCGAGCAGTACTTC; CDR3 protein: CASSQGPGQGTVEQYF
J gene: TRBJ1-5; V gene: TRBV7-9; D gene: -; clone size: -; CDR3 DNA: TGTGCCGGCAGCTTAGGGCGGGAACAGCCCCAGCATTTT; CDR3 protein: CAGSLGREQPQHF
J gene: TRBJ2-3; V gene: TRBV10-3; D gene: TRBD2; clone size: -; CDR3 DNA: TGTGCCATCAGGGCCACCGGGACTAGCGGGGGGAGCACAGATACGCAGTATTTT; CDR3 protein: CAIRATGTSGGSTDTQYF
J gene: TRBJ2-7; V gene: TRBV5-5; D gene: TRBD2; clone size: -; CDR3 DNA: TGTGCCAGCAGCGATCGGGGGGGGCTTATAAACGAGCAGTACTTC; CDR3 protein: CASSDRGGLINEQYF
J gene: TRBJ2-7; V gene: TRBV30; D gene: -; clone size: -; CDR3 DNA: TGTGCCTGGAGTGTGGTGGGGGCGGCCTCCTACGAGCAGTACTTC; CDR3 protein: CAWSVVGAASYEQYF